A selection of T cell receptor beta chains follows, all from one sample in a study of control samples from healthy donors and cancer patients. Clones were sequenced by immunoSEQ multiplex PCR, and TCRdb holds only the in-frame ones, with some missing. This sample has 69,000 or so clones, with 94% found just once. Sequenced material: blood. All receptors come from a woman aged 25 to 39 in good health. CDR3s include the opening cysteine and the closing phenylalanine or tryptophan. Size values are once, few and many counts, or a class for expanded clones, and some rows have none.

j_gene | v_gene | len | abundance | CDR3aa
TRBJ1-1 | TRBV9 | 16 | . | CASSVGPGNRGTEAFF
TRBJ2-5 | TRBV5-4 | 14 | . | CASSFGGAQETQYF
TRBJ1-5 | TRBV11-3 | 13 | . | CASSINSNQPQHF
TRBJ1-5 | TRBV7-2 | 15 | once | CASSLRTGEGQPQHF
TRBJ2-1 | TRBV6-6 | 12 | . | CASSPGLIEQFF
TRBJ1-2 | TRBV6-4 | 14 | . | CASSPTGVGYGYTF
TRBJ1-1 | TRBV28 | 13 | . | CASSQGGETEAFF
TRBJ2-7 | TRBV5-6 | 11 | . | CASSFWNEQYF
TRBJ2-6 | TRBV7-3 | 17 | . | CASSLAGRSSGANVLTF
TRBJ1-1 | TRBV6-1 | 18 | . | CASSARTPSGQGTTEAFF
TRBJ1-2 | TRBV5-1 | 16 | . | CASSLVVSGSLDGYTF
TRBJ2-2 | TRBV2 | 14 | . | CASNLLGNTGELFF
TRBJ1-2 | TRBV30 | 12 | . | CAWSRDGDGYTF
TRBJ2-3 | TRBV3-1/TRBV3-2 | 15 | once | CASSQDLARPDTQYF
TRBJ1-6 | TRBV30 | 14 | . | CAWNIGTGSSPLHF
TRBJ2-5 | TRBV5-6 | 16 | . | CASSLVGGGAGETQYF
TRBJ1-5 | TRBV27 | 15 | . | CASSSAGGTYQPQHF
TRBJ2-1 | TRBV3-1/TRBV3-2 | 14 | . | CASSQVNAYSEQFF
TRBJ2-7 | TRBV30 | 13 | few | CAWSAQRRNEQYF
TRBJ1-3 | TRBV7-6 | 14 | . | CASSPGILGNTIYF
TRBJ2-5 | TRBV5-1 | 14 | . | CASSPGTSVETQYF
TRBJ1-5 | TRBV3-1/TRBV3-2 | 14 | once | CASSQGTGYQPQHF
TRBJ1-1 | TRBV15 | 16 | . | CATSRGVTAMNTEAFF
TRBJ1-5 | TRBV28 | 14 | . | CASSLPQPNQPQHF
TRBJ1-2 | TRBV12-3/TRBV12-4 | 13 | . | CASSFQGGYGYTF
TRBJ2-1 | TRBV18 | 13 | once | CASSPSTGNEQFF
TRBJ1-1 | TRBV5-6 | 12 | . | CASRATGTVTFF
TRBJ1-6 | TRBV7-2 | 14 | . | CASSPGGGNSPLHF
TRBJ2-5 | TRBV9 | 15 | . | CASSVLGTAQETQYF
TRBJ2-5 | TRBV27 | 14 | . | CASTIKQGGETQYF
TRBJ1-6 | TRBV19 | 15 | . | CASSLQGRNNSPLHF
TRBJ1-4 | TRBV11-3 | 15 | . | CASSSPGMNGEKLFF
TRBJ1-1 | TRBV4-1 | 14 | . | CASSPSEEWTEAFF
TRBJ1-2 | TRBV5-1 | 15 | . | CASSSRQGASGGYTF
TRBJ2-3 | TRBV2 | 13 | . | CASRTAPTDTQYF
TRBJ1-1 | TRBV19 | 13 | . | CASRQGVNTEAFF
TRBJ2-1 | TRBV24-1 | 16 | . | CATSDNTASSYNEQFF
TRBJ1-1 | TRBV29-1 | 11 | . | CSVPGVTEAFF
TRBJ1-2 | TRBV6-6 | 15 | . | CASSPGQGDHTGYTF
TRBJ1-1 | TRBV4-1 | 14 | . | CASSQDRLNTEAFF
TRBJ2-1 | TRBV30 | 16 | once | CAWSRSGGALWNEQFF
TRBJ1-2 | TRBV2 | 14 | . | CASSRTGPIVGYTF
TRBJ1-3 | TRBV2 | 14 | . | CALKGAYNIDTIYF
TRBJ2-1 | TRBV14 | 15 | . | CASSQDLLAYNEQFF
TRBJ1-2 | TRBV28 | 17 | few | CASSFGLTVGKIYGYTF
TRBJ1-1 | TRBV7-2 | 12 | . | CASSLAGNEAFF
TRBJ1-1 | TRBV30 | 15 | . | CAWSVRRRGSTEAFF
TRBJ1-2 | TRBV9 | 15 | . | CASSTQGRGGYGYTF
TRBJ2-3 | TRBV13 | 13 | . | CASRRQGTDTQYF
TRBJ2-1 | TRBV2 | 14 | . | CASKTSATYNEQFF
TRBJ1-2 | TRBV9 | 12 | . | CASSSGGYGYTF
TRBJ2-3 | TRBV19 | 15 | once | CASRPTGISTDTQYF
TRBJ2-2 | TRBV7-9 | 16 | . | CASSLGGSLNTGELFF
TRBJ1-5 | TRBV18 | 14 | . | CASSPGTGNQPQHF
TRBJ2-2 | TRBV4-2 | 15 | . | CASSQGQKNTGELFF